This entry concerns a single T cell receptor (beta chain). The sample is drawn from a study of blood T cell repertoires in COVID-19. Assay: immunoSEQ multiplex PCR; the TCRdb copy retains only in-frame clones and omits some. The profile shows roughly 380,000 clones, roughly 86% of them singletons. From germline, CDR1 is SGHAT and CDR2 FQNNGV. The V end was cut by 6 bases, the J end by 3 bases, with 12 bases between. This CDR3 has 14 amino acids. This sequence was found in a man aged 25 to 40 who had recovered from COVID-19. Sequencing input: PBMCs or T cells enriched from blood (not recorded which). The chain employs TRBV11-2 and TRBJ1-5; D may be TRBD1 (6 bases). The CDR3 DNA sequence: TGTGCCAGCAGTTCTACAGGGAACAATCAGCCCCAGCATTTT. It encodes CASSSTGNNQPQHF.